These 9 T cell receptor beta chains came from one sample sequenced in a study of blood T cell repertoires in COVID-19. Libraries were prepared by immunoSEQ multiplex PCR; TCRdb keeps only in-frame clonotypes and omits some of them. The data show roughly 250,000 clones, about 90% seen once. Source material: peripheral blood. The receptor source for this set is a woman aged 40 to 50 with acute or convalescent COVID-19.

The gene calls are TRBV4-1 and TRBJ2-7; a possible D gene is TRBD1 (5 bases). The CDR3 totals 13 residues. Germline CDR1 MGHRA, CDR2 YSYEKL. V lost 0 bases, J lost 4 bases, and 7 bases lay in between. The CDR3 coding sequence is TGCGCCAGCAGCCAAGACAGGGATTACGAGCAGTACGTC. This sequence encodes CASSQDRDYEQYV.

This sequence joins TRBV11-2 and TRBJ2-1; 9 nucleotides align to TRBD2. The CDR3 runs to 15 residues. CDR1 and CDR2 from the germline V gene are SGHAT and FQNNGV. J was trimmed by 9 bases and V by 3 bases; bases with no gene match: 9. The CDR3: CASSFFAGGPREQFF. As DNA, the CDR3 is TGTGCCAGCAGCTTCTTTGCGGGGGGGCCTCGTGAGCAGTTCTTC.

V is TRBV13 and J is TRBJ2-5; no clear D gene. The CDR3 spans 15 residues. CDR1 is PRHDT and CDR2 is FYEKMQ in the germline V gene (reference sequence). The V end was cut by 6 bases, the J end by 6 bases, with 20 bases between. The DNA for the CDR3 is TGTGCCAGCAGACAAAACAACGGTCGGCGGCAGACCCAGTACTTC. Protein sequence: CASRQNNGRRQTQYF.

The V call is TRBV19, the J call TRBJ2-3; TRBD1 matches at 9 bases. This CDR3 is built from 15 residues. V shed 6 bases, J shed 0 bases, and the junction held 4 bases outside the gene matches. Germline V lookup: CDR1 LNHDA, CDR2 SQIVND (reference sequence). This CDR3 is CASSPGTGSTDTQYF. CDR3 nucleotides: TGTGCCAGTAGCCCCGGGACAGGGAGCACAGATACGCAGTATTTT.

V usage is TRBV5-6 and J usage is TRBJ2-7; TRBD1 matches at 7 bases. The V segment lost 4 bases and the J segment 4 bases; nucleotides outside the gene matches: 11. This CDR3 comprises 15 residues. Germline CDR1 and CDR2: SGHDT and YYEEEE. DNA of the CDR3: TGTGCCAGCAGCCCGAAGGTTAAGGGGGCGTACGAGCAGTACGTC. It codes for CASSPKVKGAYEQYV.

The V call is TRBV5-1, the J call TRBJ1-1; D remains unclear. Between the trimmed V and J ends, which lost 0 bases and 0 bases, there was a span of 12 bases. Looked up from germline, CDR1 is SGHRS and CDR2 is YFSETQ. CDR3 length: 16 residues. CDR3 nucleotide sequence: TGCGCCAGCAGCTTGGCCCGAAGTCAGTTGAACACTGAAGCTTTCTTT. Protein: CASSLARSQLNTEAFF.

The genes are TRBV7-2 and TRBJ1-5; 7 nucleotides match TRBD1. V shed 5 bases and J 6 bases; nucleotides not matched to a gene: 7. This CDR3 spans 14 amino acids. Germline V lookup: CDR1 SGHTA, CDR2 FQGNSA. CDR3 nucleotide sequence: TGTGCCAGCAGCCTCTACAGGGGAGGTCAGCCCCAGCATTTT. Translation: CASSLYRGGQPQHF.

The CDR3 nucleotides read TGCAGCTCCGTGGGGGGGGGAAGCACAGATACGCAGTATTTT. This gives the protein CSSVGGGSTDTQYF. The V call is TRBV29-1, the J call TRBJ2-3, with 7 bases identical to TRBD2. Germline CDR1 is SQVTM and CDR2 is ANQGSEA. This CDR3 has 14 residues. With 8 bases clipped from V and 0 bases from J, the junction kept 8 bases outside the gene matches.

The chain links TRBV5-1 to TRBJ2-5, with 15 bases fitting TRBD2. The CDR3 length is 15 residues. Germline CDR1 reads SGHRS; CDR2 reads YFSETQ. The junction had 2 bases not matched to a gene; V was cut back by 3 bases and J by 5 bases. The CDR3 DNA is TGCGCCAGCAGCTCGGGGACTAGCGGGGGGGAGACCCAGTACTTC. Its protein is CASSSGTSGGETQYF.